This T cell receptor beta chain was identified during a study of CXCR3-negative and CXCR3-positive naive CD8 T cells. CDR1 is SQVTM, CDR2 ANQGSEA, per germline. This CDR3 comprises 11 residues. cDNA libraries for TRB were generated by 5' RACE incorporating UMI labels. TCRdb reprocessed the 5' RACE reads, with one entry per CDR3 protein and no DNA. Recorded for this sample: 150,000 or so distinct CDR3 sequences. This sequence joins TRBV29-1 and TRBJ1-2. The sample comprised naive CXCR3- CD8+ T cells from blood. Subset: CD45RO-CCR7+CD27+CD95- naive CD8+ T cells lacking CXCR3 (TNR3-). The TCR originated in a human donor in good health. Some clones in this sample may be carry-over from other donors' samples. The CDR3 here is CSAVLDYGYTF.